A single sample is the source of the 13 T cell receptor beta chains below, sequenced in a study of cytomegalovirus exposure and HLA in healthy donors. Some clones are missing from TCRdb's copy, which holds only in-frame ones; the method was immunoSEQ multiplex PCR. The sample contains about 140,000 clones, about 94% of which appear only once. Sequenced sample: PBMCs. The origin of the receptors is a young man in good health and CMV-seropositive.

The chain is built from TRBV4-1 and TRBJ2-5; 7 bases map to TRBD2. After removal of 1 base from V and 4 bases from J, the junction contained 3 bases not matched to a gene. This CDR3 comprises 14 residues. CDR1 MGHRA and CDR2 YSYEKL come from the germline V gene. DNA for the CDR3: TGCGCCAGCAGCCAAGCCGCTAGCGGAGAGACCCAGTACTTC. Amino acids: CASSQAASGETQYF.

This chain connects TRBV6-5 to TRBJ2-2; the D gene is possibly TRBD2 (5 bases). Germline V gene sequence: CDR1 MNHEY, CDR2 SVGAGI. The CDR3 spans 14 residues. The V gene lost 7 bases and the J gene lost 4 bases, with 13 bases spanning the gap. CDR3 nucleotide sequence: TGTGCCAGCACCCCCGACGGAGGCACCGGGGAGCTGTTTTTT. Residues: CASTPDGGTGELFF.

The gene calls are TRBV4-2 and TRBJ1-2; TRBD1 agrees at 8 bases. The CDR3 has 14 amino acids. Germline CDR1 LGHNA, CDR2 YNFKEQ. V shed 6 bases and J 13 bases; nucleotides not matched to a gene: 16. The CDR3 DNA sequence: TGTGCCAGCAGTGAGACAGGGGTTGTTTGGACTCCCACCTTC. It codes for CASSETGVVWTPTF.

J is TRBJ2-3 and V is TRBV5-4, with 7 bases aligning to TRBD2. The CDR3 consists of 15 residues. Germline assignment: CDR1 SGHNT and CDR2 YYREEE (reference sequence). Trimming took 4 bases from V and 3 from J; bases not matched to a gene: 8. The CDR3: CASSVLAVGTDTQYF. The CDR3 DNA reads TGTGCCAGCAGCGTTCTAGCGGTCGGGACAGATACGCAGTATTTT.

This chain connects TRBV28 to TRBJ2-7, with 7 bases identical to TRBD2. The germline gives CDR1 MDHEN, CDR2 SYDVKM. V trimming: 2 bases; J trimming: 2 bases; junction bases outside the gene matches: 6. CDR3 length: 15 amino acids. DNA for the CDR3: TGTGCCAGCAGTTTAGGCGGGAGTAGAACCTACGAGCAGTACTTC. This gives the protein CASSLGGSRTYEQYF. Looking up the rest from reference TRBV28 and TRBJ2-7 gives the full variable domain: DVKVTQSSRYLVKRTGEKVFLECVQDMDHENMFWYRQDPGLGLRLIYFSYDVKMKEKGDIPEGYSVSREKKERFSLILESASTNQTSMYLCASSLGGSRTYEQYFGPGTRLTVT.

Turning to this clone: Other DNA sequences in this sample translate to the same CDR3. J is TRBJ2-3 and V is TRBV18; no clear D gene. The CDR3 covers 13 residues. CDR1 KGHSH and CDR2 LQKENI come from the germline V gene. Trimming took off 3 bases at V and 2 bases at J, with 6 bases between the two ends. This CDR3 reads CASSPPSTDTQYF. The CDR3, as DNA: TGTGCCAGCTCACCCCCCTCCACAGATACGCAGTATTTT.

The V gene is TRBV2, the J gene TRBJ2-1; 7 bases agree with TRBD2. Germline lookup yields CDR1 SNHLY and CDR2 FYNNEI. The V segment lost 6 bases and the J segment 7 bases; nucleotides outside the gene matches: 6. The CDR3 is 13 amino acids. CDR3 sequence (DNA): TGTGCCAGCAGGGGAGAGGGAGGGAATGAGCAGTTCTTC. The encoded protein is CASRGEGGNEQFF.

The rearrangement joins TRBV28 to TRBJ1-2, with 9 bases aligning to TRBD1. Germline V gene lookup returns CDR1 MDHEN and CDR2 SYDVKM. The junction had 12 bases not matched to a gene; V was cut back by 7 bases and J by 9 bases. The CDR3 sequence is 14 residues long. The CDR3 DNA follows: TGTGCCAGCACCCCCCCCGGGACAGGGCGGCGCTACACCTTC. Its translation is CASTPPGTGRRYTF.

In this sample, this clone turned up once. This chain connects TRBV6-5 to TRBJ2-3; D not resolved. Germline V gives CDR1 MNHEY, CDR2 SVGAGI. V lost 2 bases, J lost 2 bases, and 11 bases lay in between. CDR3 length: 15 amino acids. CDR3: CASSYRGDYTDTQYF. In DNA, the CDR3 is TGTGCCAGCAGTTACCGCGGCGATTACACAGATACGCAGTATTTT.

V is TRBV27 and J is TRBJ1-5, with TRBD1 identical over 8 bases. The CDR3 extends over 14 amino acids. J gave up 5 bases and V 5 bases, and 5 bases lay outside the gene matches. Germline V gives CDR1 MNHEY, CDR2 SMNVEV (reference sequence). CDR3 loop: CASSVGQGYQPQHF. The DNA for the CDR3 is TGTGCCAGCAGTGTTGGACAGGGATATCAGCCCCAGCATTTT.

The rearrangement links TRBV4-2 to TRBJ2-2, with 16 bases that match TRBD2. Germline CDR1 and CDR2: LGHNA and YNFKEQ. After removal of 0 bases from V and 4 bases from J, the junction contained 2 bases not matched to a gene. The CDR3 extends over 18 amino acids. As DNA, the CDR3 is TGTGCCAGCAGCCAAGATGGGACTAGCGGGAGGGCCACCGGGGAGCTGTTTTTT. This gives the protein CASSQDGTSGRATGELFF.

V usage is TRBV9 and J usage is TRBJ2-3; a weak D match, TRBD2 (6 bases). V lost 2 bases to trimming and J lost 2 bases, with 27 bases between them. The CDR3 has 20 residues. Germline assignment: CDR1 SGDLS and CDR2 YYNGEE. The CDR3 DNA reads TGTGCCAGCAGCGTGCTCTCCGGGGCGGGAACCCTAGCTCCCACAGATACGCAGTATTTT. As protein: CASSVLSGAGTLAPTDTQYF.

The chain combines TRBV18 with TRBJ1-2; no definite D call. This CDR3 has 19 residues. Trimming took off 2 bases at V and 2 bases at J, with 24 bases between the two ends. CDR1 is KGHSH and CDR2 is LQKENI in the germline V gene. CDR3 residues: CASSPNDAVMMTMNYGYTF. The CDR3 bases are TGTGCCAGCTCACCAAATGACGCCGTTATGATGACAATGAACTATGGCTACACCTTC.